This T cell receptor beta chain stems from a study of cytomegalovirus exposure and HLA in healthy donors. The study's findings and limits: Presence/absence analyses rested on an assumption that sequencing depth was roughly uniform across donors. Cytomegalovirus-associated status was assigned to about 150 TCR beta chains.

V trimming: 5 bases; J trimming: 3 bases; junction bases outside the gene matches: 3. Germline assignment: CDR1 SGHTA and CDR2 FQGNSA. There are 13 residues in the CDR3. In the PCR, 60 Vbeta and 13 Jbeta primers were used. In the original processing: A follow-up analysis tallied around 76 million unique TCR beta chains, roughly 11 million shared. Assay: immunoSEQ multiplex PCR; the TCRdb copy retains only in-frame clones and omits some. The DNA gave D and trimming, while V, J and clone size come from that table. The sample records around 80,000 clones, around 70% being singletons. Concerning this clone itself: The antigen remains undetermined.

The receptor comes from a man aged 35-49 years in good health and CMV-seropositive. The sequenced sample consisted of PBMCs. The genes are TRBV7-2 and TRBJ1-1, with 7 bases that match TRBD1. CDR3 sequence: CASSRDRDTEAFF. CDR3 nucleotide sequence: TGTGCCAGCAGCCGGGACAGAGACACTGAAGCTTTCTTT.